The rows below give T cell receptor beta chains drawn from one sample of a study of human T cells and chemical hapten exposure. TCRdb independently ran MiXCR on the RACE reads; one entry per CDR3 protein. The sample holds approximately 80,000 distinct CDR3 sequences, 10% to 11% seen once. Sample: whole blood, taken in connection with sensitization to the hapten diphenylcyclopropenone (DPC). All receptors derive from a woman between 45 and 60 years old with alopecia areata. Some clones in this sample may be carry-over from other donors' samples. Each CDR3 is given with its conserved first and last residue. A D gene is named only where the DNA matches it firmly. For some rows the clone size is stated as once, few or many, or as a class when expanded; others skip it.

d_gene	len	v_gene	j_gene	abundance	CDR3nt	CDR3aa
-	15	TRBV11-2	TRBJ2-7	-	TGTGCCAGCAGCGCCCCCGGCGCTCAATCCTACGAGCAGTACTTC	CASSAPGAQSYEQYF
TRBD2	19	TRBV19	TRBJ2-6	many	TGTGCCAGTAGTATGAGGTTCGGGAGGGCCAGGTCTGGGGCCAACGTCCTGACTTTC	CASSMRFGRARSGANVLTF
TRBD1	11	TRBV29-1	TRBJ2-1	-	TGCAGCGTTGGGACAGGGGGAGAGCAGTTCTTC	CSVGTGGEQFF
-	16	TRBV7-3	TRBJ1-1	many	TGTGCCAGCAGCTTACGAGGTTTCTCTATGAACACTGAAGCTTTCTTT	CASSLRGFSMNTEAFF
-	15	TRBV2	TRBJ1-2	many	TGTGCCAGCAGTCTTACAGGGAACCCTTTCTATGGCTACACCTTC	CASSLTGNPFYGYTF
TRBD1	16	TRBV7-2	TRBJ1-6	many	TGTGCCAGCAGCCCACTAGACAGGGGGGGAAGTTCACCCCTCCACTTT	CASSPLDRGGSSPLHF
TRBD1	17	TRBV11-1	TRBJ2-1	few	TGTGCCAGCAGCCAGAGGTGGGACAGTCCAGACTACAATGAGCAGTTCTTC	CASSQRWDSPDYNEQFF
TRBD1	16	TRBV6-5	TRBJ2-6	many	TGTGCCAGCAGTTCGGGACAGGGTGCGGGGGCCAACGTCCTGACTTTC	CASSSGQGAGANVLTF
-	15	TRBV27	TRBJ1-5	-	TGTGCCAGCAGTTTATACGGCGGTGGGGGTCAGCCCCAGCATTTT	CASSLYGGGGQPQHF
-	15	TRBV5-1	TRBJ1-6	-	TGCGCCAGCAGCTTGGACGGGTATGAAAATTCACCCCCCCACTTT	CASSLDGYENSPPHF
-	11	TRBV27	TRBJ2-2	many	TGTGCCAGCCGGGACGCCGGGGAGCTGTTTTTT	CASRDAGELFF
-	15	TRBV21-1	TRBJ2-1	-	TGTGCCAGCAGCACCCAGCGGAGCTCCTACAATGAGCAGTTCTTC	CASSTQRSSYNEQFF
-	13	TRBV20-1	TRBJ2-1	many	TGCAGTGCTACCACCAGCTCCTACAATGAGCAGTTCTTC	CSATTSSYNEQFF
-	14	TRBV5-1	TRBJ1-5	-	TGCGCCAGCAGCCCGGAGGGGATCAATCAGCCCCAGCATTTT	CASSPEGINQPQHF
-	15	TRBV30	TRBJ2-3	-	TGTGCCTGGAGTGTACTGCTGGGGCCCACAGATACGCAGTATTTT	CAWSVLLGPTDTQYF
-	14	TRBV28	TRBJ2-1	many	TGTGCCAGCAGTTTTTCGGACTTCTACAATGAGCAGTTCTTC	CASSFSDFYNEQFF
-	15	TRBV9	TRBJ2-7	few	TGTGCCAGCAGCCCTACTAGCCGGGCCCCTTACGAGCAGTACTTC	CASSPTSRAPYEQYF
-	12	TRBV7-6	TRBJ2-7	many	TGTGCCAGCAGTTCGGACGGCTACGAGCAGTACTTC	CASSSDGYEQYF
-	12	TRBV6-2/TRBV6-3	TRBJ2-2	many	TGTGCCAGCAGTTGGGGGCCCGGGGAGCTGTTTTTT	CASSWGPGELFF
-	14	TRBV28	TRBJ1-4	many	TGTGCCAGCAGTATACCCGGGACCGTGGAAAAACTGTTTTTT	CASSIPGTVEKLFF
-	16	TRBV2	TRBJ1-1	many	TGTGCCAGCAGTGCCGGACAAGGGGGAGGAGGGAGTGAAGCTTTCTTT	CASSAGQGGGGSEAFF
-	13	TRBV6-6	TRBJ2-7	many	TGTGCCAGCAGTTACCGAGGAATACACGAGCAGTACTTC	CASSYRGIHEQYF
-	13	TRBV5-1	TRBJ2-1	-	TGCGCCAGCAGCTTGGTACCAGACAATGAGCAGTTCTTC	CASSLVPDNEQFF
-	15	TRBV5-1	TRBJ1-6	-	TGCGCCAGCAGCTCCCGGACCGATTATAATTCACCCCTCCACTTT	CASSSRTDYNSPLHF
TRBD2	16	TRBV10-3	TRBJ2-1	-	TGTGCCATCAGTGACTCTACTAGCGGGAGAGATAATGAGCAGTTCTTC	CAISDSTSGRDNEQFF
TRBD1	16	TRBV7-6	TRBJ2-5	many	TGTGCCAGCAGCCTAGGGGCAGGGGGTAGCCAAGAGACCCAGTACTTC	CASSLGAGGSQETQYF
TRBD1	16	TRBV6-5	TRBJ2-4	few	TGTGCCAGCAGACCACAGGGGCCCTTAGCCAAAAACATTCAGTACTTC	CASRPQGPLAKNIQYF